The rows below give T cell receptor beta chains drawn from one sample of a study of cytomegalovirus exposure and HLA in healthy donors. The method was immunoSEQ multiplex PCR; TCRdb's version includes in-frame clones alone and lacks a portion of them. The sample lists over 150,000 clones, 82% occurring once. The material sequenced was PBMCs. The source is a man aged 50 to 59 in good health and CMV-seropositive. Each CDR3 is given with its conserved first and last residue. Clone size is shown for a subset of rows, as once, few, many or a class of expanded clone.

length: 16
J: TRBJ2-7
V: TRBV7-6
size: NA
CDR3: CASSLEAVGEGYEQYF

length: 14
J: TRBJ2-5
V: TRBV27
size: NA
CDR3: CASSLSAVGETQYF

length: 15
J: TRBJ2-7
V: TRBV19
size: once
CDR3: CERTAERGHLYEQYF

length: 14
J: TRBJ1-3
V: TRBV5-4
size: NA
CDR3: CASSFWDIGNTIYF

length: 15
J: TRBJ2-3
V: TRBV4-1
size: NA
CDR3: CASSQETSGTDTQYF

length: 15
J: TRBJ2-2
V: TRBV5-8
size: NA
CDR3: CASSLAGWRTGELFF

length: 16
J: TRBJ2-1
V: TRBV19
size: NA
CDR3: CASSSNSGRAYNEQFF

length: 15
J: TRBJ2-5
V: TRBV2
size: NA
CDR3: CASSAGLAGQETQYF

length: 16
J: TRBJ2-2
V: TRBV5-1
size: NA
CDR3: CASRVAGTGLTGELFF

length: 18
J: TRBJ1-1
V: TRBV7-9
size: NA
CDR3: CASSSSRPGTGLNTEAFF

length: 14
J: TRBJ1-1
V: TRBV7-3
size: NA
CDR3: CASSLSGGAFEAFF

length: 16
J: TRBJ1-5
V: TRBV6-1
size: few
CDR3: CASSGYRGIGNQPQHF

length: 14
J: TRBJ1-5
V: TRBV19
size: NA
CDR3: CASIQGMSNQPQHF

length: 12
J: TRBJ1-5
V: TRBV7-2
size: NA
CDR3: CASSLCPQPQHF

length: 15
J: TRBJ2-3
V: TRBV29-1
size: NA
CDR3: CSVPWVGSGGDTQYF

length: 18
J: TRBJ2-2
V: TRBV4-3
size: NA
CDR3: CASSQGTSGRGFTGELFF

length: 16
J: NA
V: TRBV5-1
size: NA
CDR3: CASSPGWEGEYYEQYF